Below are 12 T cell receptor beta chains sequenced from a single sample in a study of blood T cell repertoires in COVID-19. TCRdb's copy holds only in-frame clones and misses some; the assay was immunoSEQ multiplex PCR. The sample consists of roughly 81,000 clones, about 83% of them appearing once. The sequenced sample was peripheral blood. Receptor source: a woman in her 70s with acute or convalescent COVID-19.

The gene calls are TRBV18 and TRBJ1-1, with D possibly matching TRBD1 (6 bases). Trimming pared 5 bases from V and 1 base from J, leaving 8 bases between. The CDR3 length is 13 residues. CDR1 and CDR2 from the germline V gene are KGHSH and LQKENI. CDR3 residues: CASSMDRNTEAFF. The CDR3 DNA reads as TGTGCCAGCTCAATGGACAGGAACACTGAAGCTTTCTTT.

This chain links TRBV5-4 with TRBJ2-3; D not resolved. V dropped 1 base and J dropped 2 bases, with 8 bases sitting between them. The germline V gene encodes CDR1 SGHNT and CDR2 YYREEE (reference sequence). This CDR3 spans 14 amino acids. The CDR3 reads CASSLSLNTDTQYF. The CDR3 region has the DNA TGTGCCAGCAGCTTGTCCCTAAACACAGATACGCAGTATTTT.

The rearrangement links TRBV30 to TRBJ2-1; possible D gene TRBD1, 6 bases. From germline, CDR1 is GTSNPN and CDR2 SVGIG (reference sequence). This CDR3 is 14 amino acids long. With 2 bases removed from V and 2 bases from J, the gap between germline ends came to 10 bases. CDR3 bases: TGTGCCTGGAGTTCGGACAGCGCCTACAATGAGCAGTTCTTC. Its protein product is CAWSSDSAYNEQFF.

This chain joins TRBV4-1 and TRBJ1-3, with D possibly matching TRBD1 (5 bases). Germline CDR1 is MGHRA and CDR2 is YSYEKL. The CDR3 covers 17 residues. The V end was cut by 0 bases, the J end by 1 base, with 13 bases between. The CDR3 sequence is CASSQEGGRGSGNTIYF. The CDR3 region has the DNA TGCGCCAGCAGCCAAGAAGGTGGAAGGGGTTCTGGAAACACCATATATTTT.

The rearrangement links TRBV6-2 or TRBV6-3 to TRBJ1-1, with D possibly TRBD1 on 5 matching bases. The CDR3 is 14 amino acids. Looked up from germline, CDR1 is MNHEY and CDR2 is SVGEGT. V lost 2 bases and J lost 5, with 12 bases in between. In DNA, the CDR3 is TGTGCCAGCAGTTACCTAGGGGAAGGAACTGAAGCTTTCTTT. It encodes CASSYLGEGTEAFF.

This clone appeared a single time. V gene TRBV6-5 combines with J gene TRBJ2-1; D perhaps matches TRBD2 (5 bases). The germline V and J ends were trimmed by 0 bases and 1 base, with 10 bases remaining between them. The CDR3 has 16 residues. Germline values: CDR1 MNHEY, CDR2 SVGAGI. In DNA, the CDR3 is TGTGCCAGCAGTTACTCGGGAAGAGGGTCCTACAATGAGCAGTTCTTC. Its protein is CASSYSGRGSYNEQFF.

The gene calls are TRBV7-9 and TRBJ2-1; weak D call: TRBD2 (6 bases). V was shortened by 4 bases and J by 5 bases, with 6 bases between the two germline ends. The CDR3 runs 12 residues. CDR1 is SEHNR and CDR2 is FQNEAQ in the germline V gene (reference sequence). This chain's CDR3 is CASSWGDNEQFF. In nucleotides, the CDR3 is TGTGCCAGCAGCTGGGGGGACAATGAGCAGTTCTTC.

J is TRBJ1-3 and V is TRBV9; possibly TRBD1 for D (5 bases). V was shortened by 5 bases and J by 0 bases, with 15 bases between the two germline ends. The CDR3 spans 16 residues. The V gene's germline CDR1 is SGDLS and CDR2 YYNGEE. CDR3 amino acids: CASSPAPGYSGNTIYF. CDR3 sequence (DNA): TGTGCCAGCAGTCCGGCCCCAGGGTACTCTGGAAACACCATATATTTT.

The rearrangement links TRBV5-5 to TRBJ1-1; D remains ambiguous. V shed 6 bases and J shed 0 bases, with 9 bases lying between them. In germline, CDR1 is SGHKS, CDR2 YYEKEE (reference sequence). The CDR3 covers 13 residues. CDR3 bases: TGTGCCAGCACCATAGAGGTGAACACTGAAGCTTTCTTT. This gives the protein CASTIEVNTEAFF.

This clone was observed a few times. The chain employs TRBV19 and TRBJ2-7, with D possibly matching TRBD2 (5 bases). V lost 6 bases and J 7 bases, leaving 19 bases between the germline ends. Germline V CDR1 and CDR2: LNHDA, SQIVND (reference sequence). CDR3 length: 14 amino acids. CDR3 bases: TGTGCCAGTAGCATCGACCCCCGAACGGGAGAGCAGTACTTC. As protein: CASSIDPRTGEQYF.

The V and J genes are TRBV18 and TRBJ1-1, with 7 bases matching TRBD1. From germline, CDR1 is KGHSH and CDR2 LQKENI. V lost 3 bases, J lost 5 bases, and 9 bases stayed unmatched. CDR3 length: 15 residues. The CDR3: CASSPSQQGLTEAFF. CDR3 nucleotides: TGTGCCAGCTCACCCTCCCAACAGGGGCTAACTGAAGCTTTCTTT.

This clone appeared a few times. The V gene is TRBV2, the J gene TRBJ1-1; D unclear. The V end was cut by 8 bases, the J end by 5 bases, with 9 bases between. This CDR3 contains 11 residues. Germline loops: CDR1 SNHLY, CDR2 FYNNEI. CDR3 loop: CASREGTEAFF. The CDR3, as DNA: TGTGCCAGCCGGGAGGGTACTGAAGCTTTCTTT.